This T cell receptor beta chain is drawn from a study of T cells in Graves' hyperthyroidism and ophthalmopathy. This clonotype occurred a few times. Germline CDR1 reads SGHRS; CDR2 reads YFSETQ. The V gene end was trimmed by 4 bases and the J gene end by 1 base; junction bases not matched to a gene: 3. The CDR3 is made up of 14 amino acids. The investigators amplified TCR beta CDR3 regions from RNA transcripts. In the first-round RT-PCR of the TCR CDR3, the HTBI primer set was used. TCRdb ran MiXCR on the multiplex PCR reads and lists one entry per CDR3 protein. The sample includes over 650,000 distinct CDR3 sequences, 45% of them seen just once.

V is TRBV5-1 and J is TRBJ2-5; TRBD2 matches 8 bases. The material sequenced was peripheral blood or thyroid tissue (not recorded which). This sequence originates from an adult man with Graves' disease, either hyperthyroidism or ophthalmopathy (not recorded which). The CDR3 DNA reads TGCGCCAGCAGCGCCGCGGGGGGCCAAGAGACCCAGTACTTC. It specifies CASSAAGGQETQYF.